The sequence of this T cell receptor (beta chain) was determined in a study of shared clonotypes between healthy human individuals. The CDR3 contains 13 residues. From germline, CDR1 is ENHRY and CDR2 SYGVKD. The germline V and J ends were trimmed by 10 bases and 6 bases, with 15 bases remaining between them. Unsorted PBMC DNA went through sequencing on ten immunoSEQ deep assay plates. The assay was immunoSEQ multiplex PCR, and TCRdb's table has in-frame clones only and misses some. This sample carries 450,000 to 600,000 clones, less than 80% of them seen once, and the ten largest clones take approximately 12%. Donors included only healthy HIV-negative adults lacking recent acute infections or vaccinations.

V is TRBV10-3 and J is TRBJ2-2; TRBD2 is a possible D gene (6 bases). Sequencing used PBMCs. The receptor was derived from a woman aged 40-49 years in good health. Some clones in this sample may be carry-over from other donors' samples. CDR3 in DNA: TGTGCCACCACCGGGACTGTCCCCGGGGAGCTGTTTTTT. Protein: CATTGTVPGELFF.